The 2 T cell receptor beta chains below come from one sample, sequenced in a study of OX40 agonist ivuxolimab in advanced cancers. Measured with immunoSEQ multiplex PCR; TCRdb has only the in-frame clones, and not every one. The profile covers about 31,000 clones, with over 80% appearing a single time and about 4.5% taken by the ten largest. The source was CD4+ or CD8+ T cells sorted from blood, collected in a trial of the OX40 agonist ivuxolimab. These receptors all come from an adult with an advanced solid tumor such as melanoma, head and neck, liver or kidney cancer.

The chain has TRBV10-3 and TRBJ1-2; D might be TRBD1 (6 bases). V lost 9 bases and J 4 bases, leaving 21 bases between the germline ends. The CDR3 runs to 15 residues. The germline V gene has CDR1 ENHRY and CDR2 SYGVKD. Here the CDR3 reads CAIGPGAGSGYGYTF. DNA of the CDR3: TGTGCCATAGGCCCAGGGGCAGGGTCCGGCTATGGCTACACCTTC.

This chain uses TRBV14 with TRBJ1-4, with a possible D match to TRBD1 (5 bases). V lost 0 bases to trimming and J lost 8 bases, with 13 bases between them. The CDR3 is 15 residues long. The germline V gene has CDR1 SGHDN and CDR2 FVKESK. In DNA, the CDR3 is TGTGCCAGCAGCCAAGACTGGGGGGACGGGGAAAAACTGTTTTTT. Translated: CASSQDWGDGEKLFF. The variable domain in full, with the rest retrieved from reference TRBV14 and TRBJ1-4, is EAGVTQFPSHSVIEKGQTVTLRCDPISGHDNLYWYRRVMGKEIKFLLHFVKESKQDESGMPNNRFLAERTGGTYSTLKVQPAELEDSGVYFCASSQDWGDGEKLFFGSGTQLSVL.